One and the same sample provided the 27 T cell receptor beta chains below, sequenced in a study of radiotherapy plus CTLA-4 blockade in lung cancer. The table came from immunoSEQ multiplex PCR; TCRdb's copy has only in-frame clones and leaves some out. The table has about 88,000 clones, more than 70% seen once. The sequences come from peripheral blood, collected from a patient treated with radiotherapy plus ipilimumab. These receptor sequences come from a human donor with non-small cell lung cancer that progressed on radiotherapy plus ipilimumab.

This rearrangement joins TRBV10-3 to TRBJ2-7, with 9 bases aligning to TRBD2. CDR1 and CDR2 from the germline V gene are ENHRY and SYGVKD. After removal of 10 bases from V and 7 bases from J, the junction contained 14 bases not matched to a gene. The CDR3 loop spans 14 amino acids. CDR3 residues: CATLSSGASGEQYF. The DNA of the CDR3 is TGTGCCACCCTCTCTAGCGGGGCCTCGGGGGAGCAGTACTTC.

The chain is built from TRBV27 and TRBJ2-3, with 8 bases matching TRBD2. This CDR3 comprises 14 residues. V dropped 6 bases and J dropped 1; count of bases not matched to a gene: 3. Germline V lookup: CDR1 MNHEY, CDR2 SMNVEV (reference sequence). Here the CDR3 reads CASSRAGGTDTQYF. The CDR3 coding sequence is TGTGCCAGCAGCCGAGCGGGGGGCACAGATACGCAGTATTTT.

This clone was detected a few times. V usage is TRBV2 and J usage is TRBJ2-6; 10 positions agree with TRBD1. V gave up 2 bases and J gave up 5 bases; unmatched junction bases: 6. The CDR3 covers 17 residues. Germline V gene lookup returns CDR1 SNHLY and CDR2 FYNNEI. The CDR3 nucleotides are TGTGCCAGCAGTGAACAAGGACAGGGGGGAAGGGCCAACGTCCTGACTTTC. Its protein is CASSEQGQGGRANVLTF.

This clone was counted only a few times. CDR3: CASSRDRLSYEQYF. CDR3 sequence (DNA): TGCGCCAGCAGCCGAGACAGACTCTCCTACGAGCAGTACTTC. V gene TRBV4-1 combines with J gene TRBJ2-7; perhaps TRBD1 as D (5 bases). The CDR3 spans 14 residues. V gave up 4 bases and J gave up 0 bases, with 10 bases separating them. Per germline, CDR1 MGHRA and CDR2 YSYEKL.

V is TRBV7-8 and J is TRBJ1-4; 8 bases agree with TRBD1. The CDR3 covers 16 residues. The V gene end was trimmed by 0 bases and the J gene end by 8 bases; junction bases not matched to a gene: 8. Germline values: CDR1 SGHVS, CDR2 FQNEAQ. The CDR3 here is CASSLAQQGAREKLFF. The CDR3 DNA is TGTGCCAGCAGCTTAGCCCAGCAGGGGGCGAGAGAAAAACTGTTTTTT.

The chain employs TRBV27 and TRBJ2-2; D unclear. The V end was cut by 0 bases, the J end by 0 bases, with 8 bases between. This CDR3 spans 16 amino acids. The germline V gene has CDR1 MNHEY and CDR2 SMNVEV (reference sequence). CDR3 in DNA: TGTGCCAGCAGTTTATCGACCGGACCGAACACCGGGGAGCTGTTTTTT. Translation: CASSLSTGPNTGELFF.

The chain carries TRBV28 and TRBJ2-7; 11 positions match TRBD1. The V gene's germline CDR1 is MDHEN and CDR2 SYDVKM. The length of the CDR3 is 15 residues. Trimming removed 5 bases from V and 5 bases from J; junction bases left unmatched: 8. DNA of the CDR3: TGTGCCAGCAGTCCAACCGGGACAGGGGGGAACGAGCAGTACTTC. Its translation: CASSPTGTGGNEQYF.

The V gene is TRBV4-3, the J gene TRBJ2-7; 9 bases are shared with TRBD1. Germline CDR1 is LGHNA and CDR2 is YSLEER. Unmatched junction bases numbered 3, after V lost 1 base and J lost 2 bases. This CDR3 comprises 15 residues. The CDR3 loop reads CASSQGDRDAYEQYF. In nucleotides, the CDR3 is TGCGCCAGCAGCCAAGGGGACAGGGATGCCTACGAGCAGTACTTC.

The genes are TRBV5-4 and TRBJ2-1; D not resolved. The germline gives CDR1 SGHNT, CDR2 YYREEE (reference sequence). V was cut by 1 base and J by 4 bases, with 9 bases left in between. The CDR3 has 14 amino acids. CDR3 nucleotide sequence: TGTGCCAGCAGCTTGAAATTCGCTTACAATGAGCAGTTCTTC. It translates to CASSLKFAYNEQFF.

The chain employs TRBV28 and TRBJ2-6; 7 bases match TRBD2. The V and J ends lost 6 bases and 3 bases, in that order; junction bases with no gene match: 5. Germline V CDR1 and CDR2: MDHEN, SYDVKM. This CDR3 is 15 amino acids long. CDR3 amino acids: CASSLGGVGANVLTF. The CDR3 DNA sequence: TGTGCCAGCAGCCTTGGGGGGGTTGGGGCCAACGTCCTGACTTTC.

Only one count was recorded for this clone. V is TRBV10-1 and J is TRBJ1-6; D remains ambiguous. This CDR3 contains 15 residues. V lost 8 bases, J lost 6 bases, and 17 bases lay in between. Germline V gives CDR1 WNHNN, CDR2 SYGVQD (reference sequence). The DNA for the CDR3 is TGCGCCAGCGTTGACAAGCCTCACCCTAATTCACCCCTCCACTTT. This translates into CASVDKPHPNSPLHF.

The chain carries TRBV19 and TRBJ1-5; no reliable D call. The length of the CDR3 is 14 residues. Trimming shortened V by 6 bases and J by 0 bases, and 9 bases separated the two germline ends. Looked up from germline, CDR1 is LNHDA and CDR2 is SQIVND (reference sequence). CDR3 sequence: CASRGRHSNQPQHF. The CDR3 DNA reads TGTGCCAGTAGGGGCCGCCATAGCAATCAGCCCCAGCATTTT.

CDR3 in DNA: TGTGCCAGCAGCTTAACCGGGAATAACTATGGCTACACCTTC. It yields the protein CASSLTGNNYGYTF. The chain employs TRBV5-5 and TRBJ1-2; D unresolved. CDR3 length: 14 residues. Germline CDR1 and CDR2: SGHKS and YYEKEE (reference sequence). Between the trimmed V and J ends, which lost 2 bases and 1 base, there was a span of 9 bases. The whole variable domain, remainder taken from reference TRBV5-5 and TRBJ1-2, is DAGVTQSPTHLIKTRGQQVTLRCSPISGHKSVSWYQQVLGQGPQFIFQYYEKEERGRGNFPDRFSARQFPNYSSELNVNALLLGDSALYLCASSLTGNNYGYTFGSGTRLTVV.

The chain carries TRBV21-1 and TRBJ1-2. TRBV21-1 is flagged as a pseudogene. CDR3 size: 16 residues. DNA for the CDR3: TGTGCCAGCAGCAAAGATCGGGTTGAGGAATGGGGAGGCTACACCTTC. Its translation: CASSKDRVEEWGGYTF.

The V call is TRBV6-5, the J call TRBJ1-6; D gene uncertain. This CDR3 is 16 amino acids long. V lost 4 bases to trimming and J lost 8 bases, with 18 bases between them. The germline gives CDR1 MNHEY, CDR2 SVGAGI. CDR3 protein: CASSLLQEEGYSPLHF. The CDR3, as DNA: TGTGCCAGCAGTTTGTTGCAGGAGGAAGGGTATTCACCCCTCCACTTT.

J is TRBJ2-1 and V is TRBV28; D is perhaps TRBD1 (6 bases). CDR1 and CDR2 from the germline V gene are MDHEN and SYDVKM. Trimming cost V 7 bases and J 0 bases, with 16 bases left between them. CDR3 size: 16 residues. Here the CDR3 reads CASKRGTGSSYNEQFF. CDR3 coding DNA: TGTGCCAGCAAACGAGGCACAGGGAGCTCCTACAATGAGCAGTTCTTC.

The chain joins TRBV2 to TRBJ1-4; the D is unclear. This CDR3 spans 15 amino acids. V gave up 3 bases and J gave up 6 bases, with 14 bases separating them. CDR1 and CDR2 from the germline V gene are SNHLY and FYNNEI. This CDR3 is CASSDVRRVDEKLFF. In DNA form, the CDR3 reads TGTGCCAGCAGTGACGTTAGGAGGGTAGATGAAAAACTGTTTTTT.

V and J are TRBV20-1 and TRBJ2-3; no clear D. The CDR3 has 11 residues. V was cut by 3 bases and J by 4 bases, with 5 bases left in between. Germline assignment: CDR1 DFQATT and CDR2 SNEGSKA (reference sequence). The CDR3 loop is CSASVADTQYF. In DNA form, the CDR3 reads TGCAGTGCTAGCGTGGCAGATACGCAGTATTTT.

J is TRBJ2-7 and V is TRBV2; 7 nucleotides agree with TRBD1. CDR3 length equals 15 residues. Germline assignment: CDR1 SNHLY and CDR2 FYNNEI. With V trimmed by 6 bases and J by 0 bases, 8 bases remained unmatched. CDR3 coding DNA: TGTGCCAGCAGCGCAGACAGGGTTGCCTCCTACGAGCAGTACTTC. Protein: CASSADRVASYEQYF.

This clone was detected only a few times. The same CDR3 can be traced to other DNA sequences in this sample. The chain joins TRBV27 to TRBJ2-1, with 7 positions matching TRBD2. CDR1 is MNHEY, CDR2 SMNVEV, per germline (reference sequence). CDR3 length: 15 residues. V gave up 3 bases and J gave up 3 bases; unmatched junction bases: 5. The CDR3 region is CASSFRPSGYNEQFF. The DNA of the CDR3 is TGTGCCAGCAGTTTCAGGCCTAGCGGCTACAATGAGCAGTTCTTC.

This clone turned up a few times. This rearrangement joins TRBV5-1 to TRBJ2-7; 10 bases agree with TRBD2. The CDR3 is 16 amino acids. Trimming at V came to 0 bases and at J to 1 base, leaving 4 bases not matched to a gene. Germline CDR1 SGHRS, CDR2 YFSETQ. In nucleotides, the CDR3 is TGCGCCAGCAGCTTGGGGGGGACTAGCGTTTCCTACGAGCAGTACTTC. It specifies CASSLGGTSVSYEQYF.

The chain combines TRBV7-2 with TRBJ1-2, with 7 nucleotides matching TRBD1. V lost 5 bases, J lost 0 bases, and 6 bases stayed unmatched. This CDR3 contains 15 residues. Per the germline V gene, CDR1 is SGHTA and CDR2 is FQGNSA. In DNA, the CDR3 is TGTGCCAGCAGCCCTACAGGGGATCCTAACTATGGCTACACCTTC. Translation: CASSPTGDPNYGYTF. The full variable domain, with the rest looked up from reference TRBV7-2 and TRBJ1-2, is GAGVSQSPSNKVTEKGKDVELRCDPISGHTALYWYRQSLGQGLEFLIYFQGNSAPDKSGLPSDRFSAERTGGSVSTLTIQRTQQEDSAVYLCASSPTGDPNYGYTFGSGTRLTVV.

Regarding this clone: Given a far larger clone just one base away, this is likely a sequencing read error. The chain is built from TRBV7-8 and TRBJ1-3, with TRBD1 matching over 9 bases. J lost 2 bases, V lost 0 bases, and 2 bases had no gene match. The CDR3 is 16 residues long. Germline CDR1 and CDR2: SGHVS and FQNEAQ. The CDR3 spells CASSLAGTGTGNTIYF. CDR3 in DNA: TGTGCCAGCAGCTTAGCCGGGACAGGGACTGGAAACACCATATATTTT.

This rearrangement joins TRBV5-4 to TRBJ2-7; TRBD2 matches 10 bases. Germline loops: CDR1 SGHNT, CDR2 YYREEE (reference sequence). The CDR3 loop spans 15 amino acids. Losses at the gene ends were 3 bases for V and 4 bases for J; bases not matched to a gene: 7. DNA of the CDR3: TGTGCCAGCAGCTGGGGGGGGACTAGCGCTTACGAGCAGTACTTC. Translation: CASSWGGTSAYEQYF.

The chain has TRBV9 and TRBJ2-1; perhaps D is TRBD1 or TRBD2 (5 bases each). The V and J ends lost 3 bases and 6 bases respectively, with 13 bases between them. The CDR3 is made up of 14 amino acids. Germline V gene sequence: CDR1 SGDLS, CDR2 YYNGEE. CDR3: CASSGDVLGNEQFF. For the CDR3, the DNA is TGTGCCAGCAGCGGGGACGTTTTGGGCAATGAGCAGTTCTTC.

The CDR3 reads CASSSLHGTGYEQYF. The CDR3 nucleotides are TGTGCCAGCAGCTCTCTCCACGGGACAGGCTACGAGCAGTACTTC. The chain recombines TRBV5-4 with TRBJ2-7, with 8 bases fitting TRBD1. Germline CDR1 reads SGHNT; CDR2 reads YYREEE (reference sequence). CDR3 length equals 15 residues. Germline trimming cut 3 bases from V and 3 bases from J; bases unmatched to any gene: 8.

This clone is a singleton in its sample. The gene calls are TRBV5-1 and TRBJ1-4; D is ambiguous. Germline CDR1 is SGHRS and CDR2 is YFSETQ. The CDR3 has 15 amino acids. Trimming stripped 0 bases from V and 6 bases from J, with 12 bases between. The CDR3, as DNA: TGCGCCAGCAGCTTGGCCCGGGGAGTTGATGAAAAACTGTTTTTT. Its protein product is CASSLARGVDEKLFF.